The 4 T cell receptor beta chains in this list originate from one sample, sequenced in a study of low-dose radiotherapy and immunotherapy resistance in tumors. cDNA synthesis used a TRAV/TRBV-specific primer set for both chains. PCR amplification of the TCRs was performed with Phusion for 20 PCR cycles, and it relied on a constant-region primer together with a V-primer adapter. TCRdb recomputed calls from the reads with MiXCR, one row per CDR3 protein. This table holds under 90,000 distinct CDR3 sequences, around 17% found once. Described time point: before trial treatment. The source was PBMCs, collected before treatment. The origin of the receptors is a male donor with prostate cancer.

Concerning this clonotype: This may be a read error, as it is one base from a much larger clone. The chain combines TRBV30 with TRBJ1-4; maybe TRBD1 (5 bases). The CDR3 has 11 amino acids. The germline CDR1 and CDR2 sequences are GTSNPN and SVGIG (reference sequence). V gave up 8 bases and J gave up 6 bases, with 10 bases separating them. The CDR3 protein is CATGTDEKLFF. The CDR3 DNA reads TGTGCCACCGGGACGGATGAAAAACTGTTTTTT.

This clonotype was observed at least ten times. The chain combines TRBV6-2 or TRBV6-3 with TRBJ2-3; D remains unclear. From germline, CDR1 is MNHEY and CDR2 SVGEGT. The CDR3 has 14 residues. The V end was cut by 10 bases, the J end by 4 bases, with 18 bases between. The CDR3 nucleotides read TGTGCCACCTACGCGTCTGTGGTCGCAGATACGCAGTATTTT. It encodes CATYASVVADTQYF.

In this sample, this clonotype turned up many times. The CDR3 nucleotides read TGTGCCAGCAGCAAGGACAGGGAAGATTCACCCCTCCACTTT. Translation gives CASSKDREDSPLHF. The chain links TRBV7-9 to TRBJ1-6; 8 bases match TRBD1. V was clipped by 5 bases and J by 8 bases; unmatched bases: 5. The CDR3 length is 14 residues. Germline V gives CDR1 SEHNR, CDR2 FQNEAQ (reference sequence).

This clonotype was seen many times. In nucleotides, the CDR3 is TGCGCCAGCAGCTTGGATTCAGGGAGGGACTATGGCTACACCTTC. It specifies CASSLDSGRDYGYTF. The chain uses TRBV5-1 and TRBJ1-2; D is possibly TRBD1 (5 bases). The CDR3 is 15 residues long. V lost 0 bases and J 3 bases, leaving 12 bases between the germline ends. Germline V CDR1 and CDR2: SGHRS, YFSETQ.